This T cell receptor beta chain was documented in a study of T cell changes during pregnancy in multiple sclerosis. TCRdb keeps only in-frame clones here, not all; method: immunoSEQ multiplex PCR. The sample yields under 60,000 clones, 80% to 95% seen once. The length of the CDR3 is 18 residues. Germline V gene lookup returns CDR1 SGDLS and CDR2 YYNGEE. With 0 bases removed from V and 2 bases from J, the gap between germline ends came to 17 bases. Specimen: CD4+ T cells from peripheral blood mononuclear cells, collected after pregnancy. This chain connects TRBV9 to TRBJ2-2; tentative D call: TRBD1 (6 bases). The clonotype originates from a female donor with multiple sclerosis, enrolled in a pregnancy study. CDR3 DNA: TGTGCCAGCAGCGTAGGGCTTACAGGGAACCTAAACACCGGGGAGCTGTTTTTT. This encodes CASSVGLTGNLNTGELFF.